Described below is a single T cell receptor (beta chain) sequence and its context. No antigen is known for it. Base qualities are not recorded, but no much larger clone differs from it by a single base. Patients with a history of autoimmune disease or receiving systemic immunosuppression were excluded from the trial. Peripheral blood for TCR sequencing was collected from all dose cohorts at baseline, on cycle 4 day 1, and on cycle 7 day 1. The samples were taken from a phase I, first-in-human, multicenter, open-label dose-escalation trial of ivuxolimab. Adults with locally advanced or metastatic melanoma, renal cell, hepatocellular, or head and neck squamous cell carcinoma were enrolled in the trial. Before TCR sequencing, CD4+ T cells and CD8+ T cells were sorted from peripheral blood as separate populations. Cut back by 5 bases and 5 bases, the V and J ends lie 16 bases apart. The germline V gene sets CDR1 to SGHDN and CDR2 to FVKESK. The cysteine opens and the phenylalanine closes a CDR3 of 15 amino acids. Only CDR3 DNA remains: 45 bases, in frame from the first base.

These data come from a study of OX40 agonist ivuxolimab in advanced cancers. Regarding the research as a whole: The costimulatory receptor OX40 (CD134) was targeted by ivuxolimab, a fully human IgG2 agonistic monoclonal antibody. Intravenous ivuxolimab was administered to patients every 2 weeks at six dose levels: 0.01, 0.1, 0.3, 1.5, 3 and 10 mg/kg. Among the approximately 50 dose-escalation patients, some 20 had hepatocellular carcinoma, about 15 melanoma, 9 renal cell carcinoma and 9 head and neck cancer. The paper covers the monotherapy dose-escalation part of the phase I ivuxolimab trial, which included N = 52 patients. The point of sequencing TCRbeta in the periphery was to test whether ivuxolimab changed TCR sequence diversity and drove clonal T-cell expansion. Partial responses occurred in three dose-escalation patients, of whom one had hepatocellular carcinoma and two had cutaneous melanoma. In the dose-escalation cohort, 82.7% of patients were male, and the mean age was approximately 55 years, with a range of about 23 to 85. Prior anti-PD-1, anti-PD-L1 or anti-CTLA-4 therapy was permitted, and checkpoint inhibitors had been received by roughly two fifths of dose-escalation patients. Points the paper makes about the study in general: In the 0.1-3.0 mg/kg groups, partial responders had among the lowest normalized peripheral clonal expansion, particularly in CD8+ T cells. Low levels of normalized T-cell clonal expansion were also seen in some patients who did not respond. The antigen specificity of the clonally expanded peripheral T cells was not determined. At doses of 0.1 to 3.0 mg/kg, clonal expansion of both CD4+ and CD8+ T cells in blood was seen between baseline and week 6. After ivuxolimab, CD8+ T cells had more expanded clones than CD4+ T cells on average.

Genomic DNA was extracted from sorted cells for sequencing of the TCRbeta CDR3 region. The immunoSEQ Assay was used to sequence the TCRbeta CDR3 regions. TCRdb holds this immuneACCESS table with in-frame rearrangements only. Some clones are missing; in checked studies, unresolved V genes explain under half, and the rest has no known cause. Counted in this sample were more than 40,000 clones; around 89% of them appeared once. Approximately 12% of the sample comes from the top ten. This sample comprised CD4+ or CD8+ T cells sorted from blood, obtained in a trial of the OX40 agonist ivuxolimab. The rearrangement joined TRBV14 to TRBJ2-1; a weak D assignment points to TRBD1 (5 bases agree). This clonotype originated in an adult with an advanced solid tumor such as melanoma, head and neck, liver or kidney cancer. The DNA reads TGTGCCAGCAGCATTTACCTAGGGGTGAACAATGAGCAGTTCTTC. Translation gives CASSIYLGVNNEQFF.